This TCR beta chain was sequenced for a study of blood T cells in healthy people across ages. The CDR3 has 14 residues. Trimming cost V 6 bases and J 8 bases; bases outside gene matches: 6. In its sample, this clonotype was seen a few times. The second PCR ran roughly 6 to 11 cycles with a sample-barcoded 5' primer and J-beta primers. Template switching added a 12-random-nucleotide identifier to every cDNA molecule. In TCRdb, the 5' RACE reads were re-called with MiXCR into one record per CDR3 protein. The top ten clones hold roughly 14% of a sample with some 670,000 distinct CDR3 sequences, about 51% of them seen once.

The chain carries TRBV12-3 or TRBV12-4 and TRBJ1-6, with TRBD1 matching 8 bases. The sequence was collected from a woman older than 75 in good health. The sequencing sample was made of blood. The DNA of the CDR3 is TGTGCCAGCAGGTGGGGACAGGACTATTCACCCCTCCACTTT. This translates into CASRWGQDYSPLHF.